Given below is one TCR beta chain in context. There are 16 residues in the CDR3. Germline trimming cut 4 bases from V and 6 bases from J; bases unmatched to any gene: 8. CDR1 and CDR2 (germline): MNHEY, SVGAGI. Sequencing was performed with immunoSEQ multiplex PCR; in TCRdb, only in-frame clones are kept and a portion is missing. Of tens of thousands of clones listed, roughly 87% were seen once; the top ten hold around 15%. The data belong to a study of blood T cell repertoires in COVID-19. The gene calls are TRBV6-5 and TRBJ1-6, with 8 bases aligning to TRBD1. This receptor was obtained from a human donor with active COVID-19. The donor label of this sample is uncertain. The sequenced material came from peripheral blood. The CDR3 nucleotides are TGTGCCAGCAGTTTAGGGCCGGGACAGGCTAATTCACCCCTCCACTTT. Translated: CASSLGPGQANSPLHF.